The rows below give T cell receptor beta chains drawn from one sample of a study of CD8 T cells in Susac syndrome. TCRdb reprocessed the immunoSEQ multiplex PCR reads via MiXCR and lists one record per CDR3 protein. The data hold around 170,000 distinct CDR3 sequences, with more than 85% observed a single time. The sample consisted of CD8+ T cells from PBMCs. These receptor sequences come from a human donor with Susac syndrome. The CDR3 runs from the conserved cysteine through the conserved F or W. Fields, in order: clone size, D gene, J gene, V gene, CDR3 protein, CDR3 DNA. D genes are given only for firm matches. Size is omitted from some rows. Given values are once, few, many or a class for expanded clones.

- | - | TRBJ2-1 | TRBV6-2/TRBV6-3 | CASSYSIHRPYDNEQFF | TGTGCCAGCAGTTACTCGATACATCGGCCCTATGACAATGAGCAGTTCTTC
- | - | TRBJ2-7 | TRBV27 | CASTQNRDKSYEQYF | TGTGCCAGCACCCAAAACCGGGATAAATCCTACGAGCAGTACTTC
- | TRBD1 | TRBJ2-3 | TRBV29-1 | CSVGQTGETDTQYF | TGCAGCGTTGGTCAGACAGGGGAAACAGATACGCAGTATTTT
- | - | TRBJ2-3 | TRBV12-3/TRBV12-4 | CASSQGVGTDTQYF | TGTGCCAGCAGCCAAGGGGTGGGCACAGATACGCAGTATTTT
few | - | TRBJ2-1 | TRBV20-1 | CSARKESSYNEQFF | TGCAGTGCGAGAAAGGAGAGCTCCTACAATGAGCAGTTCTTC
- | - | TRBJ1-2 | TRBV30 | CAWSVLWGYTF | TGTGCCTGGAGTGTACTGTGGGGCTACACCTTC
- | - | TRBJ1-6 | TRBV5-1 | CASSLAQGGHNSPLHF | TGCGCCAGCAGCTTGGCGCAGGGAGGTCATAATTCACCCCTCCACTTT
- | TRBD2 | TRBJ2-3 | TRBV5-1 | CASSFSSGGGTDTQYF | TGCGCCAGCAGCTTCTCTAGCGGGGGAGGCACAGATACGCAGTATTTT
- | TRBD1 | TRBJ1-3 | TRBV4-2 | CASSQVDRDGNTIYF | TGTGCCAGCAGCCAAGTGGACAGGGATGGAAACACCATATATTTT
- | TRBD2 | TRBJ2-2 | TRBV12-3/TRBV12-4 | CASTYPAGVETGELFF | TGTGCCAGCACCTACCCAGCGGGGGTTGAGACCGGGGAGCTGTTTTTT
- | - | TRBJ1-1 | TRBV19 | CASSPTANTEAFF | TGTGCCAGTAGTCCGACAGCGAACACTGAAGCTTTCTTT
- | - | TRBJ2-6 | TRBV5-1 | CASSLAAGSTNVLTF | TGCGCCAGCAGCTTGGCTGCAGGGTCAACCAACGTCCTGACTTTC
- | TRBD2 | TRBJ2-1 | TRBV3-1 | CASSQDGLAGGFEQFF | TGTGCCAGCAGCCAAGATGGACTAGCGGGGGGATTTGAGCAGTTCTTC
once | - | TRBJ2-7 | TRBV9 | CASSEESWGEQYF | TGTGCCAGCAGCGAAGAAAGTTGGGGCGAGCAGTACTTC
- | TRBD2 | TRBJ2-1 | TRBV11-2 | CASSHPWGTSRYNEQFF | TGTGCCAGCAGCCACCCCTGGGGGACTAGCCGGTACAATGAGCAGTTCTTC
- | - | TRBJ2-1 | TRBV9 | CASSVGGADPSSYNEQFF | TGTGCCAGCAGCGTAGGGGGGGCGGATCCAAGCTCCTACAATGAGCAGTTCTTC
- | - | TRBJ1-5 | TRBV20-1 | CSAGRDLNQPQHF | TGCAGTGCTGGCCGGGACCTTAATCAGCCCCAGCATTTT
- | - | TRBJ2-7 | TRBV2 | CASSEAKVYEQYF | TGTGCCAGCAGTGAGGCCAAGGTCTACGAGCAGTACTTC
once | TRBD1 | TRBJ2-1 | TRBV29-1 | CSASGTGEDSEQFF | TGCAGCGCGTCCGGGACAGGGGAAGATAGTGAGCAGTTCTTC
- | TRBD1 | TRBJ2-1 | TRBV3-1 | CASSQQGDQDEQFF | TGTGCCAGCAGCCAACAGGGGGATCAAGATGAGCAGTTCTTC
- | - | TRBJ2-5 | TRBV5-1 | CASSFETAQGTQYF | TGCGCCAGCAGCTTCGAAACAGCACAGGGGACCCAGTACTTC
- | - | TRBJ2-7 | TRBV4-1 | CASSQGQPYEQYF | TGCGCCAGCAGCCAAGGGCAGCCTTACGAGCAGTACTTC
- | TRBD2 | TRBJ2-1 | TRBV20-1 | CSAYGTSGSYNEQFF | TGCAGTGCTTATGGGACTAGCGGTTCCTACAATGAGCAGTTCTTC